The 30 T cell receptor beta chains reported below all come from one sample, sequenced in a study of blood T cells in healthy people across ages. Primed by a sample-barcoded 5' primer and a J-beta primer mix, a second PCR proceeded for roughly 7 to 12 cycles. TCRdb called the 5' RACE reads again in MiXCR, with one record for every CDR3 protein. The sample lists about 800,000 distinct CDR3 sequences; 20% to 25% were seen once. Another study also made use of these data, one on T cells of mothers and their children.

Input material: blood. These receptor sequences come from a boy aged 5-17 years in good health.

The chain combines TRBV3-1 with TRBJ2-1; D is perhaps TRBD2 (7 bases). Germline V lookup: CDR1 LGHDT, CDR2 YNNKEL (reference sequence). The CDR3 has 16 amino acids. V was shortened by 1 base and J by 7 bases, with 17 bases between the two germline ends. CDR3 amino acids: CASSQGLGGRFNEQFF. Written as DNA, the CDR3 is TGTGCCAGCAGCCAAGGCTTGGGGGGGCGTTTTAATGAGCAGTTCTTC.

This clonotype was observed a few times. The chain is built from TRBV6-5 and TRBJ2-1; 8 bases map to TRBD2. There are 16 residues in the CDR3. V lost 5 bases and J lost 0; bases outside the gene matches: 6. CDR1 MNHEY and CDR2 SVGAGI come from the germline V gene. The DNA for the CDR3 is TGTGCCAGCAGTCGCACTAGCGGAAACTCCTACAATGAGCAGTTCTTC. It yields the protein CASSRTSGNSYNEQFF.

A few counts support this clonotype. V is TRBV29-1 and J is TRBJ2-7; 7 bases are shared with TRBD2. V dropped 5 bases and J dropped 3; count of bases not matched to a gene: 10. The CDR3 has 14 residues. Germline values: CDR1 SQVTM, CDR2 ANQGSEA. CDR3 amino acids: CSVPSGGGGYEQYF. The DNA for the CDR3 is TGCAGCGTTCCGAGTGGGGGGGGAGGCTACGAGCAGTACTTC.

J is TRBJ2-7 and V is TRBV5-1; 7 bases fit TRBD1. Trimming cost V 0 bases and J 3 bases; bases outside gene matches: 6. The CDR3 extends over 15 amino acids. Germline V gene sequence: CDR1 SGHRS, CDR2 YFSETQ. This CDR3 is CASSLETGMNYEQYF. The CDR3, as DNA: TGCGCCAGCAGCTTGGAGACAGGGATGAACTACGAGCAGTACTTC.

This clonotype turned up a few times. The CDR3 spells CASTQRPLASHTDTQYF. The CDR3 region has the DNA TGTGCCAGCACCCAGAGGCCTCTAGCGAGTCACACAGATACGCAGTATTTT. The chain combines TRBV28 with TRBJ2-3; tentatively, D is TRBD2 (6 bases). Trimming stripped 7 bases from V and 2 bases from J, with 22 bases between. This CDR3 is built from 17 residues. Germline CDR1 and CDR2: MDHEN and SYDVKM. Full variable domain (remainder filled in from reference TRBV28 and TRBJ2-3): DVKVTQSSRYLVKRTGEKVFLECVQDMDHENMFWYRQDPGLGLRLIYFSYDVKMKEKGDIPEGYSVSREKKERFSLILESASTNQTSMYLCASTQRPLASHTDTQYFGPGTRLTVL.

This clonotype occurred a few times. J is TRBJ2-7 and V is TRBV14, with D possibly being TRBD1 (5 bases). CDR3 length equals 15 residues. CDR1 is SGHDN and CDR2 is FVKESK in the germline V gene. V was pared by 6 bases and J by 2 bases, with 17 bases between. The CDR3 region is CASRGPDPDPYEQYF. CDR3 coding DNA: TGTGCCAGCAGGGGGCCCGACCCGGATCCCTACGAGCAGTACTTC.

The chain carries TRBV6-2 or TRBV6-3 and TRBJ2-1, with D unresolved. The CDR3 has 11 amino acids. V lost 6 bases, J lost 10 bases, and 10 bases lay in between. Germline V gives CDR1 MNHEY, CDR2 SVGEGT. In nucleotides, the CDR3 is TGTGCCAGCAGCCCGTCTTTCGAGCAGTTCTTC. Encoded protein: CASSPSFEQFF.

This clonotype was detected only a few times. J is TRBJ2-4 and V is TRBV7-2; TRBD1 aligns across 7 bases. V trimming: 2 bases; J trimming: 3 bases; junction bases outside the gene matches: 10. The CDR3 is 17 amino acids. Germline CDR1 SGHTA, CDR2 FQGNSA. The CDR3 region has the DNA TGTGCCAGCAGCTTAAGGGGGCAGGGCTTTGACAAAAACATTCAGTACTTC. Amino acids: CASSLRGQGFDKNIQYF. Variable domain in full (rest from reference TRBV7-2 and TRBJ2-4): GAGVSQSPSNKVTEKGKDVELRCDPISGHTALYWYRQSLGQGLEFLIYFQGNSAPDKSGLPSDRFSAERTGGSVSTLTIQRTQQEDSAVYLCASSLRGQGFDKNIQYFGAGTRLSVL.

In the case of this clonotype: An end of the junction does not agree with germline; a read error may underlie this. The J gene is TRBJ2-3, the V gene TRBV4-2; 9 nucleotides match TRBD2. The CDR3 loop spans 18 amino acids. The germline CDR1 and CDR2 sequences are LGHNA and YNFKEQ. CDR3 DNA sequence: TGTGCCAACAGCCACCCTCCGGGACTAGCTTATACAGCGGATACGCAGTATTTT. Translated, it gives CANSHPPGLAYTADTQYF.

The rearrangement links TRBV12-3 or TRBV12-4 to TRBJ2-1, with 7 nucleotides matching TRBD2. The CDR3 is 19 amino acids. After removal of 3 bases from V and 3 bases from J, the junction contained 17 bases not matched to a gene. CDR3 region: CASSFKASGRIMIYNEQFF. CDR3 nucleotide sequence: TGTGCCAGCAGTTTTAAGGCTAGCGGCCGCATAATGATCTACAATGAGCAGTTCTTC.

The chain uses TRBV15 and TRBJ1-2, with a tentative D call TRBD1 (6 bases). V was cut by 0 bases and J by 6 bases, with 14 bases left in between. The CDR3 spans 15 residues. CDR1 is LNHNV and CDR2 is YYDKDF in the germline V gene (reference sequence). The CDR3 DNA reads TGTGCCACCAGCAGAGATCACGTCAGGGGCCATGGCTACACCTTC. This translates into CATSRDHVRGHGYTF.

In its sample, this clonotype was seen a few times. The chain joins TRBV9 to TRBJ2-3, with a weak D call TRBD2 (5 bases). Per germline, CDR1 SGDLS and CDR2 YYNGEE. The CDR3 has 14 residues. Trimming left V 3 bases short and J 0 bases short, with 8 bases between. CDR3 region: CASSAGSSTDTQYF. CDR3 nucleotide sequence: TGTGCCAGCAGCGCGGGGAGTAGCACAGATACGCAGTATTTT.

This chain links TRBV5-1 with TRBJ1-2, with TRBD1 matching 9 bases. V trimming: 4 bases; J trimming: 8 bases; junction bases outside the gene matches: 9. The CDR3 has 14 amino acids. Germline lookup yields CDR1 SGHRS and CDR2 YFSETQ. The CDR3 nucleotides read TGCGCCAGCAGCACTACGGGACAGGGTCAGGGCTACACCTTC. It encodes CASSTTGQGQGYTF.

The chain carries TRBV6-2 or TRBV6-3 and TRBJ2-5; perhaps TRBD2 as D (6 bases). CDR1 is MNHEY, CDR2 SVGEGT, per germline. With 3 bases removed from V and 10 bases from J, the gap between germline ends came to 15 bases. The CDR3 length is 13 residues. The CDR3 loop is CASSYLGLSFQYF. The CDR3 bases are TGTGCCAGCAGTTATCTGGGACTTAGTTTCCAGTACTTC.

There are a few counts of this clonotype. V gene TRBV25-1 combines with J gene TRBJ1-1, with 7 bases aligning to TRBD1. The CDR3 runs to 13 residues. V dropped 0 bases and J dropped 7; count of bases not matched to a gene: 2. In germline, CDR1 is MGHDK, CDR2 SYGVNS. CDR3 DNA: TGTGCCAGCAGTGAATACTGGGACAGTGAAGCTTTCTTT. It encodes CASSEYWDSEAFF.

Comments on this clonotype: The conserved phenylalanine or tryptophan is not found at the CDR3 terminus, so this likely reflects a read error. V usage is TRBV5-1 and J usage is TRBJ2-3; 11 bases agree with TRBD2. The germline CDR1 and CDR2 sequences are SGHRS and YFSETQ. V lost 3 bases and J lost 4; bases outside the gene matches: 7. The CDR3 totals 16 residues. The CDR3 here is CASSSIAGGLSDTQYL. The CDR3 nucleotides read TGCGCCAGCAGCTCGATAGCGGGAGGGCTGTCAGATACGCAGTATCTT.

CDR3 nucleotide sequence: TGTGCCAGCGCAGCACAGGAACAAGAGACCCAGTACTTC. This translates into CASAAQEQETQYF. The V call is TRBV12-3 or TRBV12-4, the J call TRBJ2-5; D might be TRBD1 (5 bases). The CDR3 extends over 13 amino acids. V dropped 8 bases and J dropped 2 bases, with 12 bases sitting between them.

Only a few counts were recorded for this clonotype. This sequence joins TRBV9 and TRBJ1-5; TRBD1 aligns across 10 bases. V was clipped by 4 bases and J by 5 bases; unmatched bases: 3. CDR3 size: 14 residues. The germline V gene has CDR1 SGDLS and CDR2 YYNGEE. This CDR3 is CASSFGTGDQPQHF. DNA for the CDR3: TGTGCCAGCAGCTTTGGGACAGGGGATCAGCCCCAGCATTTT.

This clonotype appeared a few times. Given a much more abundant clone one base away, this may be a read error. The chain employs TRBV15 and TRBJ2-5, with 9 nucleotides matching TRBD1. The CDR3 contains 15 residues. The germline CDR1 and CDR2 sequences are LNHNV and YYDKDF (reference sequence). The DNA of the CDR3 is TGTGCCACCAGCAGAGGGGACAGGGAGTCGAACGAGCAGTGCTTC. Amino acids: CATSRGDRESNEQCF.

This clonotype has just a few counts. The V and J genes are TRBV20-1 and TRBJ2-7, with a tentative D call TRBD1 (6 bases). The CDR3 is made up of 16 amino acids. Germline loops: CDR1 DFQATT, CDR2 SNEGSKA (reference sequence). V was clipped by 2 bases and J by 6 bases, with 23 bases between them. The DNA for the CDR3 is TGCAGTGCTAGAACCGCGAGAAAGACAGGCATCGGCGAGCAGTACTTC. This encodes CSARTARKTGIGEQYF.

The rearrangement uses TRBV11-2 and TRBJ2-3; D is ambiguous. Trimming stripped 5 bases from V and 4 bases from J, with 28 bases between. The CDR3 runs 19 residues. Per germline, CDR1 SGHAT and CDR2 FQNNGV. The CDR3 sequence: CASSGNSPVFMWVSDTQYF. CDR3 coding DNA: TGTGCCAGCAGCGGGAACAGCCCCGTCTTTATGTGGGTCTCAGATACGCAGTATTTT. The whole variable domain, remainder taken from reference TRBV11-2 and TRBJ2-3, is EAGVAQSPRYKIIEKRQSVAFWCNPISGHATLYWYQQILGQGPKLLIQFQNNGVVDDSQLPKDRFSAERLKGVDSTLKIQPAKLEDSAVYLCASSGNSPVFMWVSDTQYFGPGTRLTVL.

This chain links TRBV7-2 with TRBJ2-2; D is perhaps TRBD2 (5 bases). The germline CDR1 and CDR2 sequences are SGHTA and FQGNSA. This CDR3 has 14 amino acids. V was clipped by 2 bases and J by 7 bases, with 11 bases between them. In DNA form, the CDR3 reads TGTGCCAGCAGCTTAACCGGACTGGGCGGGGAGCTGTTTTTT. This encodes CASSLTGLGGELFF.

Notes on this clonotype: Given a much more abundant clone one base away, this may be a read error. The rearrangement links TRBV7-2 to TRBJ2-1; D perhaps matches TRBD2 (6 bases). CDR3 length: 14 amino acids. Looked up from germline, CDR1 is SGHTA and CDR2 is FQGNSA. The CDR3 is CASSRGGTYNEHFF. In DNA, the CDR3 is TGTGCCAGCAGCCGAGGAGGGACCTACAATGAGCATTTCTTC.

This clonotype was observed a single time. CDR3 DNA sequence: TGTGCCAGCAGTTTATATGGGTCGCGTGAGCACAATTGGCAGTTCTTC. It encodes CASSLYGSREHNWQFF. The rearrangement links TRBV28 to TRBJ2-1; the D is unclear. The CDR3 contains 16 residues. Trimming left V 1 base short and J 12 bases short, with 22 bases between. Germline CDR1 and CDR2: MDHEN and SYDVKM.

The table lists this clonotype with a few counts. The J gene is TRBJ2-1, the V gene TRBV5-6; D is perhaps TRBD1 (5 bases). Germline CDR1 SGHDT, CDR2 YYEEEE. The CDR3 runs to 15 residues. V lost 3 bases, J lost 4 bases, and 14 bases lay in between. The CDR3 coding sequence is TGTGCCAGCAGCTACGATCCCCAGGGATACAATGAGCAGTTCTTC. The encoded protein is CASSYDPQGYNEQFF. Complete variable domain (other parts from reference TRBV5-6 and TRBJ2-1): DAGVTQSPTHLIKTRGQQVTLRCSPKSGHDTVSWYQQALGQGPQFIFQYYEEEERQRGNFPDRFSGHQFPNYSSELNVNALLLGDSALYLCASSYDPQGYNEQFFGPGTRLTVL.

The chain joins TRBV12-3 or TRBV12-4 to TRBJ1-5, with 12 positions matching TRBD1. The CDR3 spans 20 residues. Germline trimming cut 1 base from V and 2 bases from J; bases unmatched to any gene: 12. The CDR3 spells CASSLGFRWGQGAGNQPQHF. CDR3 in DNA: TGTGCCAGCAGTTTAGGGTTTCGTTGGGGACAGGGGGCTGGCAATCAGCCCCAGCATTTT.

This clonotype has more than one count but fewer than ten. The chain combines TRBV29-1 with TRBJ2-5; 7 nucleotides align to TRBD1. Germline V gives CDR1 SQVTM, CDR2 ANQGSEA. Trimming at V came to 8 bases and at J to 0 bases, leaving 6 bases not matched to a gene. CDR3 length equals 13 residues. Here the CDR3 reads CSILTGYQETQYF. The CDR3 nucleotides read TGCAGCATCCTGACAGGGTACCAAGAGACCCAGTACTTC.

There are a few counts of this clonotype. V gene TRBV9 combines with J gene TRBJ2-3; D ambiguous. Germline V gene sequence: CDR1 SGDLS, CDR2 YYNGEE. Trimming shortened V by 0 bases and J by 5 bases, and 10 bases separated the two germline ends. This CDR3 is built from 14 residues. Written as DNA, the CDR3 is TGTGCCAGCAGCGTAGGGAGTAGCTTAGATACGCAGTATTTT. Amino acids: CASSVGSSLDTQYF.

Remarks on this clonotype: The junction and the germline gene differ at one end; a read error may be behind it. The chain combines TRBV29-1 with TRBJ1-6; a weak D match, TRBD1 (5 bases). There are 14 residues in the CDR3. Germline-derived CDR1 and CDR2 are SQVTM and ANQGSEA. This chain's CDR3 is CCVETRAHNSPLHF. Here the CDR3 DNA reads TGCTGCGTTGAAACCAGGGCCCATAATTCACCCCTCCACTTT.

The DNA of the CDR3 is TGTGCCACCAGTGACGAGATCGAACAAGAAGCTTTCTTT. Translating gives CATSDEIEQEAFF. The rearrangement joins TRBV24-1 to TRBJ1-1; D uncertain. With 4 bases removed from V and 8 bases from J, the gap between germline ends came to 13 bases. CDR1 is KGHDR, CDR2 SFDVKD, per germline. The CDR3 consists of 13 residues.